What follows are 5 T cell receptor beta chains derived from one specimen sequenced in a study of blood T cell repertoires in COVID-19. Clones were sequenced by immunoSEQ multiplex PCR, and TCRdb holds only the in-frame ones, with some missing. This repertoire shows over 350,000 clones, about 89% found once; its top ten account for 0.8% to 0.9%. The sample consisted of PBMCs or T cells enriched from blood (not recorded which). The receptors come from a woman in her forties who had been exposed to COVID-19.

As DNA, the CDR3 is TGTGCCAGCAGCCCGGGAAGGACCGGGATCCCCATCTGGCTTGAGCAGTTCTTC. It translates to CASSPGRTGIPIWLEQFF. The V gene is TRBV7-9, the J gene TRBJ2-1, with D possibly matching TRBD2 (5 bases). Germline CDR1 reads SEHNR; CDR2 reads FQNEAQ (reference sequence). Trimming pared 5 bases from V and 9 bases from J, leaving 29 bases between. CDR3 length equals 18 residues.

This chain joins TRBV4-3 and TRBJ2-7; 11 bases fit TRBD2. This CDR3 has 15 amino acids. Germline CDR1 LGHNA, CDR2 YSLEER. V lost 3 bases to trimming and J lost 4 bases; unmatched junction nucleotides: 5. The CDR3 is CASSHVGTSGYEQYF. CDR3 DNA sequence: TGCGCCAGCAGCCACGTCGGGACTAGCGGATACGAGCAGTACTTC.

This sequence joins TRBV19 and TRBJ1-6; unclear D gene. CDR1 is LNHDA and CDR2 is SQIVND in the germline V gene (reference sequence). The CDR3 sequence is 13 residues long. Trimming removed 1 base from V and 13 bases from J, with 11 bases in between. The CDR3 bases are TGTGCCAGTAGTATAGCTTGGGAGTGGCCCCTCCACTTT. This translates into CASSIAWEWPLHF.

The gene calls are TRBV11-3 and TRBJ2-4; 9 bases line up with TRBD1. This CDR3 spans 16 amino acids. The germline CDR1 and CDR2 sequences are SGHNT and YENEEA. After removal of 5 bases from V and 0 bases from J, the junction contained 5 bases not matched to a gene. The CDR3 protein is CASSPGTGLAKNIQYF. DNA of the CDR3: TGTGCCAGCAGCCCGGGGACAGGGCTAGCCAAAAACATTCAGTACTTC.

J is TRBJ1-5 and V is TRBV2; 7 bases align to TRBD1. CDR1 is SNHLY, CDR2 FYNNEI, per germline. The CDR3 is 15 residues long. V lost 7 bases, J lost 3 bases, and 9 bases stayed unmatched. The CDR3 DNA reads TGTGCCAGCACCAGAGGGGACAGTACCAATCAGCCCCAGCATTTT. This gives the protein CASTRGDSTNQPQHF.